This T cell receptor beta chain was sequenced in a study of blood T cells in healthy people across ages. This clonotype turned up a few times. Antigen: not known. Each sample yielded at least 6 million isolated PBMCs. Study-level results: Relative to aged donors, long-lived donors carried more naive CD4+ cells and displayed higher diversity.

Then a second PCR, running roughly 7 to 12 cycles, was carried out with a sample-barcoded 5' primer and a J-beta primer mix. TCRdb re-called the 5' RACE reads with MiXCR, one entry per CDR3 protein. The sample shows approximately 800,000 distinct CDR3 sequences, roughly 40% of them seen only once. This CDR3 is built from 16 residues. Germline lookup yields CDR1 MGHRA and CDR2 YSYEKL. V dropped 0 bases and J dropped 5 bases, with 16 bases sitting between them. What was sequenced was blood. The TCR originated in a man aged 18 to 30 in good health. This rearrangement joins TRBV4-1 to TRBJ1-2; D is ambiguous. CDR3 DNA sequence: TGCGCCAGCAGCCAAGATCTGGTTGTAGCTTCGTATGGCTACACCTTC. This gives the protein CASSQDLVVASYGYTF.